This TCR beta chain was found in a study of CD8+ T cells in alopecia areata. Study background: The share of scalp area affected provided the severity score for treated patients.

Overall study results and limits: A large proportion of expanded lesional clones were detected persisting in scalp and blood during tofacitinib.

Treatment meaning: oral pan-JAK inhibitor, 5-10 mg twice daily. Extraction and reverse transcription of RNA yielded cDNA as the sequencing template. Method: immunoSEQ multiplex PCR; TCRdb's copy keeps in-frame clones and lacks some. The table has about 270,000 clones, about 62% seen once. Germline assignment: CDR1 LNHNV and CDR2 YYDKDF (reference sequence). CDR3 length: 13 amino acids. Unmatched junction bases numbered 5, after V lost 2 bases and J lost 8 bases. As regards this clone: Its antigen is as yet unknown.

The sequences come from CD4+ T cells sorted from blood, collected around week 52, from a patient treated with tofacitinib. The chain is built from TRBV15 and TRBJ1-2; 7 nucleotides agree with TRBD1. The receptor comes from a human donor with alopecia areata. CDR3 bases: TGTGCCACCAGCAGAACAGGGGAGGGCGGCTACACCTTC. It codes for CATSRTGEGGYTF.